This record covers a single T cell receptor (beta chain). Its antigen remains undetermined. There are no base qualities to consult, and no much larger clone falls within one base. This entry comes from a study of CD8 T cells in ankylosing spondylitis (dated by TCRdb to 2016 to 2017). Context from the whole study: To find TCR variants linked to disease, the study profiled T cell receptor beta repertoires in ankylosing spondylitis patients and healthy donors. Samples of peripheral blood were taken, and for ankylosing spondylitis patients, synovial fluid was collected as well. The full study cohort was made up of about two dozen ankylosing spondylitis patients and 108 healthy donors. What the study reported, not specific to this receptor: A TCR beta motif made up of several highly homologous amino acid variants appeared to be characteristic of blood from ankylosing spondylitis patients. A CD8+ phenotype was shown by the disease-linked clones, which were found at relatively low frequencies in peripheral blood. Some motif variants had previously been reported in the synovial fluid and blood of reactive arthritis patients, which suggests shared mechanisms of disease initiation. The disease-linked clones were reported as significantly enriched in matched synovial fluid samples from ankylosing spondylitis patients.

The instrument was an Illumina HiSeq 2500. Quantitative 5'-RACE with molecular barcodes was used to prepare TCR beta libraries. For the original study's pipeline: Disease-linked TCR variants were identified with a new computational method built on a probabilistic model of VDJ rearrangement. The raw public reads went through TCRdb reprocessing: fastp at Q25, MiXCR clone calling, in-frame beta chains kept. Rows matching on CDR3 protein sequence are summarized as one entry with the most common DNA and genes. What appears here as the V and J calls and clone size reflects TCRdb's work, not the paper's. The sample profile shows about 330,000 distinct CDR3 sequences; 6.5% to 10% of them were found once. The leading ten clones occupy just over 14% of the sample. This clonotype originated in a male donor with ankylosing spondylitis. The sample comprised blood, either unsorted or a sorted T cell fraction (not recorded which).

Here is the DNA: TGTGCCAGCAGCTTAGATCCAGGGCATGGCTACACCTTC. It translates to CASSLDPGHGYTF. The chain is encoded by TRBV11-3 joined to TRBJ1-2; TRBD1 is a possible D gene, resting on 5 matching bases. The CDR3, cysteine through phenylalanine, is 13 amino acids long. The only DNA kept is the CDR3, 39 bases in frame from the first base. V loses 0 bases, J loses 6 bases, and the germline ends lie 8 bases apart. CDR1 SGHNT and CDR2 YENEEA are derived from the germline V gene.